This entry is about one T cell receptor beta chain. What it recognizes is unknown. Germline V CDR1 and CDR2: SGHNT, YENEEA. This CDR3 spans 14 amino acids. Unmatched junction bases numbered 5, after V lost 3 bases and J lost 8 bases. This record comes from a study of OX40 agonist ivuxolimab in advanced cancers. Patients were excluded for autoimmune disease history or systemic immunosuppression. Whole-study findings and limits: CD4+ and CD8+ blood T cells expanded clonally by week 6 at 0.1 to 3.0 mg/kg.

Data came from immunoSEQ multiplex PCR; TCRdb stores just in-frame clones and leaves some out. This sample has tens of thousands of clones, with 70% to 90% found just once. The receptor was derived from an adult with an advanced solid tumor such as melanoma, head and neck, liver or kidney cancer. The sample in question was CD4+ or CD8+ T cells sorted from blood, obtained in a trial of the OX40 agonist ivuxolimab. This chain joins TRBV11-3 and TRBJ2-1; 9 bases are a match to TRBD1. The CDR3 nucleotides are TGTGCCAGCAGCTTCGGACAGGGGATCTATGAGCAGTTCTTC. Translating gives CASSFGQGIYEQFF. Combining the CDR3 with reference TRBV11-3 and TRBJ2-1 gives the whole variable domain EAGVVQSPRYKIIEKKQPVAFWCNPISGHNTLYWYLQNLGQGPELLIRYENEEAVDDSQLPKDRFSAERLKGVDSTLKIQPAELGDSAVYLCASSFGQGIYEQFFGPGTRLTVL.